The 10 T cell receptor beta chains given below trace back to one sample, sequenced in a study of CD8 T cells in ankylosing spondylitis. MiXCR was run by TCRdb on the 5' RACE reads, yielding one entry per CDR3 protein. In the table there are approximately 180,000 distinct CDR3 sequences, around a sixth of which are singletons. The material sequenced was blood, either unsorted or a sorted T cell fraction (not recorded which). The receptors derive from a male donor aged 5 to 30 with ankylosing spondylitis or in good health (not recorded which).

The table lists this clonotype with many counts. This rearrangement joins TRBV29-1 to TRBJ1-4; D is undetermined. Germline V gene lookup returns CDR1 SQVTM and CDR2 ANQGSEA. This CDR3 has 12 amino acids. Between the trimmed V and J ends, which lost 7 bases and 2 bases, there was a span of 8 bases. The CDR3 spells CSAHGTNEKLFF. CDR3 in DNA: TGCAGCGCCCACGGCACTAATGAAAAACTGTTTTTT. Using reference TRBV29-1 and TRBJ1-4 for the parts outside the CDR3, the full variable domain is SAVISQKPSRDICQRGTSLTIQCQVDSQVTMMFWYRQQPGQSLTLIATANQGSEATYESGFVIDKFPISRPNLTFSTLTVSNMSPEDSSIYLCSAHGTNEKLFFGSGTQLSVL.

This clonotype was recorded many times. The CDR3 reads CASGRDRGGTQYF. CDR3 nucleotides: TGTGCCAGCGGTCGCGACAGGGGCGGGACCCAGTACTTC. The gene calls are TRBV7-2 and TRBJ2-5, with 8 bases identical to TRBD1. The junction had 9 bases not matched to a gene; V was cut back by 8 bases and J by 7 bases. The CDR3 extends over 13 amino acids. Germline loops: CDR1 SGHTA, CDR2 FQGNSA.

A few counts support this clonotype. The V and J genes are TRBV20-1 and TRBJ2-7; 7 nucleotides match TRBD2. Germline lookup yields CDR1 DFQATT and CDR2 SNEGSKA (reference sequence). Trimming cost V 0 bases and J 3 bases; bases outside gene matches: 8. The CDR3 is 15 amino acids. CDR3 sequence (DNA): TGCAGTGCTAGAGATGGGGCGGGAGAGCGCTACGAGCAGTACTTC. Translation gives CSARDGAGERYEQYF.

The genes are TRBV7-6 and TRBJ2-1; D ambiguous. Germline CDR1 is SGHVS and CDR2 is FNYEAQ. This CDR3 comprises 13 residues. Trimming shortened V by 3 bases and J by 3 bases, and 6 bases separated the two germline ends. Here the CDR3 reads CASSFLSYNEQFF. The CDR3 DNA sequence: TGTGCCAGCAGCTTCCTCAGCTACAATGAGCAGTTCTTC.

This chain connects TRBV5-8 to TRBJ2-5; D gene ambiguous. The CDR3 is 13 residues long. CDR1 is SGHTS, CDR2 YDEGEE, per germline. Between the trimmed V and J ends, which lost 1 base and 2 bases, there was a span of 6 bases. The CDR3 region has the DNA TGTGCCAGCAGCTTGTTCGGGCAAGAGACCCAGTACTTC. Protein sequence: CASSLFGQETQYF.

This clonotype was recorded at least ten times. V and J are TRBV10-3 and TRBJ2-7, with 9 bases aligning to TRBD2. The CDR3 length is 15 residues. The germline gives CDR1 ENHRY, CDR2 SYGVKD. With 3 bases clipped from V and 2 bases from J, the junction kept 5 bases outside the gene matches. Here the CDR3 DNA reads TGTGCCATCAGTGATTCGACTAGCGGTACCTACGAGCAGTACGTC. It yields the protein CAISDSTSGTYEQYV.

This clonotype was observed at least ten times. V gene TRBV6-2 or TRBV6-3 combines with J gene TRBJ2-4, with 7 positions matching TRBD1. The CDR3 is 11 residues long. Germline CDR1 is MNHEY and CDR2 is SVGEGT. V lost 4 bases, J lost 11 bases, and 2 bases stayed unmatched. CDR3 in amino acids: CASSSGTVQYF. CDR3 sequence (DNA): TGTGCCAGCAGTTCAGGGACAGTTCAGTACTTC.

This clonotype was seen at least ten times. The rearrangement joins TRBV7-8 to TRBJ2-5; D might be TRBD2 (6 bases). Germline loops: CDR1 SGHVS, CDR2 FQNEAQ. The CDR3 consists of 16 residues. With 1 base removed from V and 4 bases from J, the gap between germline ends came to 16 bases. The CDR3 DNA sequence: TGTGCCAGCAGCTTAGTTTCCGACCGGAGGGCAGAGACCCAGTACTTC. Translation gives CASSLVSDRRAETQYF.

V is TRBV20-1 and J is TRBJ2-7; D remains ambiguous. CDR1 is DFQATT and CDR2 is SNEGSKA in the germline V gene (reference sequence). The CDR3 is 12 amino acids. The ends were cut back, 2 bases at V and 3 bases at J, with 8 bases in the middle. The CDR3 sequence: CSARQTYYEQYF. The CDR3 DNA follows: TGCAGTGCTAGACAGACCTACTACGAGCAGTACTTC.

This clonotype was picked up many times. The V and J genes are TRBV2 and TRBJ2-7; the match to TRBD2 covers 13 bases. The CDR3 is made up of 15 amino acids. V shed 5 bases and J 7 bases; nucleotides not matched to a gene: 8. Germline V gene sequence: CDR1 SNHLY, CDR2 FYNNEI. The DNA of the CDR3 is TGTGCCAGCAGTCGGACTAGCGGGAGTCTGGGGGAGCAGTACGTC. Its translation: CASSRTSGSLGEQYV.